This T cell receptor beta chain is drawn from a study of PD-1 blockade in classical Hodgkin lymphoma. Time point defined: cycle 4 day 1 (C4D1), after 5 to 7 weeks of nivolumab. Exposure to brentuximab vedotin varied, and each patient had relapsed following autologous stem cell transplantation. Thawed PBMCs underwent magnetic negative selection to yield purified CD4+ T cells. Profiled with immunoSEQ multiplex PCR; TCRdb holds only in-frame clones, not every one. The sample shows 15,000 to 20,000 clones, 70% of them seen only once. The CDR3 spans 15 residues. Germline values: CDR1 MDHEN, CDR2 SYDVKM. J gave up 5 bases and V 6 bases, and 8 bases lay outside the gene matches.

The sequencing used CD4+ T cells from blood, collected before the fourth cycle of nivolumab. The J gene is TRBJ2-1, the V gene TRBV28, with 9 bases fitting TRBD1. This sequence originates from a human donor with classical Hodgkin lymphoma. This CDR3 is CASSRTGAYNNEQFF. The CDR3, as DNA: TGTGCCAGCAGCCGGACAGGGGCCTATAACAATGAGCAGTTCTTC.